The TCR beta chain under discussion was sequenced for a study of blood T cell repertoires in COVID-19. Study overall: From the United States, Italy and Spain came samples of acute and convalescent COVID-19.

This clone appeared once. Assay: immunoSEQ multiplex PCR; the TCRdb copy retains only in-frame clones and omits some. The table records about 280,000 clones, around 84% of them present only once. The source is a woman aged 45-59 years who had recovered from COVID-19. Sample: PBMCs or T cells enriched from blood (not recorded which).

The CDR3 nucleotides are TGTGCCTGGAGTGATGACAGGGGGATTCGGTACTTC. As protein: CAWSDDRGIRYF. The chain recombines TRBV30 with TRBJ2-7; 9 positions match TRBD1. Losses at the gene ends were 1 base for V and 12 bases for J; bases not matched to a gene: 7. The CDR3 covers 12 residues. CDR1 and CDR2 from the germline V gene are GTSNPN and SVGIG (reference sequence).